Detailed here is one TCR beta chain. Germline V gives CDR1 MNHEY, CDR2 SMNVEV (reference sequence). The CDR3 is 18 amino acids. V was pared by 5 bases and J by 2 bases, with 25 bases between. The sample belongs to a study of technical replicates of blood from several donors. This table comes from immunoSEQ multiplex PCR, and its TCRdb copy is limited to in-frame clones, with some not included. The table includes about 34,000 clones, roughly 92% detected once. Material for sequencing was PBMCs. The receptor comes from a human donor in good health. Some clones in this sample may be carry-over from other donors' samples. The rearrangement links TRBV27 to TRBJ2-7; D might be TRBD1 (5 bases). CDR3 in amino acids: CASSPITLSDKGAYEQYF. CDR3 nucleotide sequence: TGTGCCAGCAGTCCGATTACCCTCTCGGATAAAGGGGCCTACGAGCAGTACTTC.